The 23 T cell receptor beta chains below were found in one sample sequenced in a study of T cell repertoires in cytomegalovirus infection. Each CDR3 protein is one row after TCRdb ran MiXCR on the reads. The data show roughly 720,000 distinct CDR3 sequences, with approximately 40% seen just once and around 2.8% held by the top ten. The sequencing sample was made of PBMCs. The receptors shown here come from a human donor in good health (CMV status not recorded). Some clones in this sample may be carry-over from other donors' samples.

The CDR3 nucleotides are TGTGCCAGTTCTAGCGGGAGTGAAAAAAATGAGCAGTTCTTC. Amino acid sequence: CASSSGSEKNEQFF. This chain uses TRBV2 with TRBJ2-1; 10 bases are shared with TRBD2. Germline CDR1 SNHLY, CDR2 FYNNEI. The CDR3 has 14 amino acids. After removal of 9 bases from V and 7 bases from J, the junction contained 9 bases not matched to a gene.

This clonotype was counted at least ten times. The gene calls are TRBV12-3 or TRBV12-4 and TRBJ1-1; TRBD1 agrees at 7 bases. V was clipped by 5 bases and J by 1 base; unmatched bases: 4. This CDR3 contains 14 residues. The CDR3: CASSIRQGNTEAFF. The CDR3 DNA follows: TGTGCCAGCAGTATCAGACAGGGGAACACTGAAGCTTTCTTT.

Comments on this clonotype: The CDR3 does not end in the conserved phenylalanine or tryptophan, so this is likely a read error. The chain is built from TRBV20-1 and TRBJ2-1; possible D gene TRBD1, 5 bases. The CDR3 is 16 amino acids. V lost 8 bases, J lost 4 bases, and 24 bases lay in between. CDR1 DFQATT and CDR2 SNEGSKA come from the germline V gene (reference sequence). The CDR3 spells CSPAGRGPSSYNEQFL. CDR3 nucleotide sequence: TGCAGTCCCGCCGGTAGGGGCCCAAGCTCTTACAATGAGCAGTTCTTA.

The sample holds a few counts of this clonotype. V gene TRBV20-1 combines with J gene TRBJ2-1; a possible D gene is TRBD1 (6 bases). Germline loops: CDR1 DFQATT, CDR2 SNEGSKA (reference sequence). The CDR3 extends over 19 amino acids. V shed 0 bases and J shed 0 bases, with 21 bases lying between them. CDR3 sequence: CSARDIGGAERSSYNEQFF. In nucleotides, the CDR3 is TGCAGTGCTAGAGATATAGGGGGAGCGGAGAGAAGCTCCTACAATGAGCAGTTCTTC.

This clonotype was detected ten times or more. The chain uses TRBV7-2 and TRBJ1-5; D ambiguous. Trimming left V 1 base short and J 6 bases short, with 13 bases between. CDR3 length equals 15 residues. Germline values: CDR1 SGHTA, CDR2 FQGNSA. The CDR3 region is CASSLVRGDSQPQHF. In nucleotides, the CDR3 is TGTGCCAGCAGCTTAGTACGGGGAGATAGTCAGCCCCAGCATTTT.

This clonotype was observed a handful of times. The CDR3 region is CAISALTTGELFF. CDR3 nucleotides: TGTGCCATCAGCGCCCTGACTACCGGGGAGCTGTTTTTT. The J gene is TRBJ2-2, the V gene TRBV10-3; D call uncertain. CDR3 length equals 13 residues. Germline CDR1 reads ENHRY; CDR2 reads SYGVKD. Between the trimmed V and J ends, which lost 6 bases and 5 bases, there was a span of 10 bases.

A remark on this clonotype: It may be a read error: a sequence one base away is much more abundant. In this CDR3 the conserved last residue, phenylalanine or tryptophan, is missing, so a read error is likely. The chain combines TRBV7-6 with TRBJ1-5; D remains unclear. Germline V gives CDR1 SGHVS, CDR2 FNYEAQ. The length of the CDR3 is 13 residues. V lost 2 bases and J lost 4, with 6 bases in between. Here the CDR3 reads CASSLRLNQPQHL. CDR3 in DNA: TGTGCCAGCAGCTTACGGTTAAATCAGCCCCAGCATTTG.

This chain joins TRBV29-1 and TRBJ1-2; D might be TRBD1 (6 bases). CDR1 SQVTM and CDR2 ANQGSEA come from the germline V gene. The CDR3 contains 13 residues. Trimming removed 0 bases from V and 4 bases from J, with 9 bases in between. The CDR3 sequence is CSVEEGGLYGYTF. In DNA form, the CDR3 reads TGCAGCGTTGAAGAAGGGGGGCTCTATGGCTACACCTTC.

With regard to this clonotype: Just one base apart from a much larger clone, this may be a read error. V is TRBV28 and J is TRBJ1-1; TRBD1 might be the D (6 bases). The V gene lost 6 bases and the J gene lost 1 base, with 9 bases spanning the gap. Germline V gives CDR1 MDHEN, CDR2 SYDVKM. The CDR3 runs 13 residues. The CDR3 spells CASRATGNTEAFF. The CDR3, as DNA: TGTGCCAGCAGGGCGACAGGGAACACTGAAGCTTTCTTT.

The chain recombines TRBV9 with TRBJ1-2, with D hard to call. The CDR3 covers 14 residues. Germline V gene sequence: CDR1 SGDLS, CDR2 YYNGEE. Trimming cost V 0 bases and J 0 bases, with 6 bases left between them. The chain's CDR3 is CASSVASANYGYTF. The CDR3 nucleotides are TGTGCCAGCAGCGTAGCTTCAGCTAACTATGGCTACACCTTC. Together with reference TRBV9 and TRBJ1-2, the CDR3 gives the full variable domain: DSGVTQTPKHLITATGQRVTLRCSPRSGDLSVYWYQQSLDQGLQFLIQYYNGEERAKGNILERFSAQQFPDLHSELNLSSLELGDSALYFCASSVASANYGYTFGSGTRLTVV.

V usage is TRBV7-2 and J usage is TRBJ2-1; D possibly matches TRBD1 or TRBD2 (5 bases each). The CDR3 contains 15 residues. The germline V and J ends were trimmed by 3 bases and 6 bases, with 15 bases remaining between them. From germline, CDR1 is SGHTA and CDR2 FQGNSA. The CDR3 sequence is CASSFTGTQANEQFF. As DNA, the CDR3 is TGTGCCAGCAGCTTTACCGGGACCCAAGCCAATGAGCAGTTCTTC.

This clonotype was recorded at least ten times. The chain uses TRBV28 and TRBJ1-2; no clear D. Germline V gene sequence: CDR1 MDHEN, CDR2 SYDVKM. Between the trimmed V and J ends, which lost 0 bases and 5 bases, there was a span of 16 bases. CDR3 length equals 16 residues. CDR3 loop: CASSLWGRKFGYGYTF. The DNA of the CDR3 is TGTGCCAGCAGTTTATGGGGCAGGAAATTTGGGTATGGCTACACCTTC.

CDR3 sequence: CSARSVAGGDPGELFF. The CDR3 DNA follows: TGCAGTGCTAGGTCTGTAGCGGGAGGGGACCCCGGGGAGCTGTTTTTT. The chain combines TRBV20-1 with TRBJ2-2; the match to TRBD2 covers 11 bases. The CDR3 runs to 16 residues. J lost 6 bases, V lost 3 bases, and 9 bases had no gene match. Looked up from germline, CDR1 is DFQATT and CDR2 is SNEGSKA (reference sequence).

The chain has TRBV6-5 and TRBJ2-5, with D perhaps TRBD2 (5 bases). The V gene's germline CDR1 is MNHEY and CDR2 SVGAGI. The CDR3 has 15 residues. The ends were cut back, 0 bases at V and 1 base at J, with 9 bases in the middle. CDR3 nucleotide sequence: TGTGCCAGCAGTTACTCTTCCAGCGGCCAAGAGACCCAGTACTTC. Its protein product is CASSYSSSGQETQYF.

This clonotype was seen only a few times. V is TRBV29-1 and J is TRBJ1-1, with TRBD1 matching over 7 bases. There are 13 residues in the CDR3. CDR1 and CDR2 (germline): SQVTM, ANQGSEA. J was trimmed by 1 base and V by 5 bases; bases with no gene match: 4. CDR3 sequence (DNA): TGCAGCGTTCCCTACAGGGGGAACACTGAAGCTTTCTTT. The encoded protein is CSVPYRGNTEAFF.

This clonotype was counted between two and nine times. The chain employs TRBV27 and TRBJ1-2; weak D call: TRBD1 (5 bases). Germline-derived CDR1 and CDR2 are MNHEY and SMNVEV (reference sequence). CDR3 size: 17 residues. V lost 3 bases and J lost 1, with 18 bases in between. For the CDR3, the DNA is TGTGCCAGCAGTTTCCTGGGAGGGGCGGCCTATAACTATGGCTACACCTTC. Amino acid sequence: CASSFLGGAAYNYGYTF.

This clonotype has a count of ten or more. The chain couples TRBV7-2 to TRBJ1-2; D ambiguous. The V end was cut by 0 bases, the J end by 5 bases, with 7 bases between. The CDR3 length is 13 residues. Germline CDR1 reads SGHTA; CDR2 reads FQGNSA. CDR3 sequence: CASSLARVYGYTF. CDR3 bases: TGTGCCAGCAGCTTAGCGCGAGTGTATGGCTACACCTTC.

The genes are TRBV11-1 and TRBJ2-3; D is unresolved. The CDR3 spans 17 residues. In germline, CDR1 is SGHAT, CDR2 FQDESV (reference sequence). The V end lost 2 bases, the J end lost 5 bases, and 20 bases lay between the germline ends. Here the CDR3 DNA reads TGTGCCAGCAGCTTAAGGTTCGGGCGCACCGGCGGAGATACGCAGTATTTT. It encodes CASSLRFGRTGGDTQYF. Full variable domain (rest looked up from reference TRBV11-1 and TRBJ2-3): EAEVAQSPRYKITEKSQAVAFWCDPISGHATLYWYRQILGQGPELLVQFQDESVVDDSQLPKDRFSAERLKGVDSTLKIQPAELGDSAMYLCASSLRFGRTGGDTQYFGPGTRLTVL.

This clonotype was detected many times. This chain uses TRBV7-2 with TRBJ2-5, with 11 bases fitting TRBD2. V shed 5 bases, J shed 9 bases, and the junction held 14 bases outside the gene matches. Germline CDR1 reads SGHTA; CDR2 reads FQGNSA. CDR3 length: 16 amino acids. The CDR3 DNA reads TGTGCCAGCAGCAGGACCGGGACTAGCGGAGGGGGGGCCCAGTACTTC. Translated, it gives CASSRTGTSGGGAQYF. The complete variable domain, with remaining parts taken from reference TRBV7-2 and TRBJ2-5, reads GAGVSQSPSNKVTEKGKDVELRCDPISGHTALYWYRQSLGQGLEFLIYFQGNSAPDKSGLPSDRFSAERTGGSVSTLTIQRTQQEDSAVYLCASSRTGTSGGGAQYFGPGTRLLVL.

This chain links TRBV20-1 with TRBJ2-7; D perhaps matches TRBD2 (6 bases). The CDR3 loop spans 12 amino acids. V gave up 6 bases and J gave up 4 bases, with 13 bases separating them. Germline CDR1 is DFQATT and CDR2 is SNEGSKA (reference sequence). DNA of the CDR3: TGCAGTGCCCGCCGGGAGTGGTACGAGCAGTACTTC. It translates to CSARREWYEQYF.

This clonotype was recorded at least ten times. The chain combines TRBV7-2 with TRBJ2-3; 10 bases are a match to TRBD2. The J segment lost 0 bases and the V segment lost 4 bases, leaving 10 bases of the junction unmatched. The CDR3 length is 18 residues. CDR1 and CDR2 (germline): SGHTA, FQGNSA. CDR3 sequence: CASSYQRGGRGSTDTQYF. CDR3 in DNA: TGTGCCAGCAGCTACCAGCGGGGGGGCCGGGGTAGCACAGATACGCAGTATTTT.

As DNA, the CDR3 is TGTGCCAGCAGTTCCTCCGGACAGGGGAACGAGCAGTACTTC. This sequence encodes CASSSSGQGNEQYF. The chain joins TRBV12-3 or TRBV12-4 to TRBJ2-7, with 9 bases aligning to TRBD1. After removal of 4 bases from V and 5 bases from J, the junction contained 6 bases not matched to a gene. The CDR3 length is 14 residues.

This clonotype appeared a few times. V gene TRBV12-3 or TRBV12-4 combines with J gene TRBJ1-5; D is unclear. This CDR3 has 12 residues. V was cut by 4 bases and J by 9 bases, with 10 bases left in between. As DNA, the CDR3 is TGTGCCAGCAGTTCGTGGGAGCGGCCCCAGCATTTT. Amino acid sequence: CASSSWERPQHF.